The rows below give T cell receptor beta chains drawn from one sample of a study of early T cells in non-severe SARS-CoV-2 infection. TCRdb re-derived calls from the 5' RACE reads in MiXCR, one entry per CDR3 protein. Here the sample spans 33,000 or so distinct CDR3 sequences, more than 5% being singletons. The sequenced sample was whole blood. The receptor source for this set is an adult who was a healthcare worker with PCR-confirmed SARS-CoV-2 infection or an uninfected control (not recorded which). Both conserved end residues are part of each CDR3. D genes are given only for firm matches. Size tells how often a clone was seen (once, few, many) or the class of an expanded clone, and some rows leave it out.

-,10,TRBV12-3/TRBV12-4,TRBD1,TRBJ1-2,TGTGCCAGCAGCAGGGGGAAGTACACCTTC,CASSRGKYTF
-,15,TRBV10-3,-,TRBJ2-7,TGTGCCATCAGTGAGCCTGGACAGTTTACCTACGAGCAGTACTTC,CAISEPGQFTYEQYF
many,14,TRBV5-6,TRBD1,TRBJ2-7,TGTGCCAGCAGCGGGGGGACAGGGGCCTACGAGCAGTACTTC,CASSGGTGAYEQYF
few,15,TRBV19,-,TRBJ1-1,TGTGCCAGTACCCTGGGCAGGAGGACGAACACTGAAGCTTTCTTT,CASTLGRRTNTEAFF
many,15,TRBV10-3,TRBD2,TRBJ2-1,TGTGCCATCAGTGGGACTAGCGGGAGGGCCAATGAGCAGTTCTTC,CAISGTSGRANEQFF
few,15,TRBV20-1,TRBD1,TRBJ1-6,TGCAGTGCTAGAGATCCCGGGACAGGGTTTTCACCCCTCCACTTT,CSARDPGTGFSPLHF
many,12,TRBV29-1,-,TRBJ1-1,TGCAGCGTTTCTGACCTGAACACTGAAGCTTTCTTT,CSVSDLNTEAFF
many,13,TRBV4-1,-,TRBJ1-1,TGCGCCAGCAGGCGGGGGGAGAGTACTGAAGCTTTCTTT,CASRRGESTEAFF
few,14,TRBV18,-,TRBJ2-2,TGTGCCAGCTCACCACGGCAGGGACCCGGGGAGCTGTTTTTT,CASSPRQGPGELFF
many,14,TRBV7-2,TRBD2,TRBJ2-1,TGTGCCAGCAGCTTGAGCGGGGGCCAATATGAGCAGTTCTTC,CASSLSGGQYEQFF
many,17,TRBV5-5,TRBD1,TRBJ1-5,TGTGCCAGCAGCCCGACAGGGGCAGGGAGCATTTGGCAGCCCCAGCATTTT,CASSPTGAGSIWQPQHF
medium-sized,15,TRBV7-8,-,TRBJ2-2,TGTGCCAGCCTCCTCGGGACTGCCGCCACCGGGGAGCTGTTTTTT,CASLLGTAATGELFF
few,15,TRBV7-9,-,TRBJ2-6,TGTGCCAGCAGCTTATTCCTAGCTGGGGCCAACGTCCTGACTTTC,CASSLFLAGANVLTF
medium-sized,16,TRBV7-8,-,TRBJ2-7,TGTGCCAGCAGCTCGAATCAGGGTGGGAGCTCCTACGAGCAGTACTTC,CASSSNQGGSSYEQYF
many,14,TRBV18,TRBD1,TRBJ1-1,TGTGCCAGCTCACTCTCTTGGGACAGAACTGAAGCTTTCTTT,CASSLSWDRTEAFF
many,13,TRBV7-2,-,TRBJ1-5,TGTGCCAGCAGCCTCCGGGGAAATCAGCCCCAGCATTTT,CASSLRGNQPQHF
many,15,TRBV6-5,TRBD1,TRBJ2-1,TGTGCCAGCAGTCCCCCGGGACAGGGTCGGAATGAGCAGTTCTTC,CASSPPGQGRNEQFF
many,16,TRBV15,-,TRBJ2-7,TGTGCCACCAGCAGAGGGATTGGGCAGACACCCTACGAGCAGTACTTC,CATSRGIGQTPYEQYF
many,13,TRBV18,-,TRBJ2-6,TGTGCCAGCTCAATGTCTGGGGCCAACGTCCTGACTTTC,CASSMSGANVLTF
many,11,TRBV6-2/TRBV6-3,-,TRBJ2-5,TGTGCCAGCAGTCATCAAGAGACCCAGTACTTC,CASSHQETQYF
many,14,TRBV20-1,TRBD2,TRBJ2-7,TGCAGTGCTGACCCCGGGACTAGCGCTGGTGAGCAGTACTTC,CSADPGTSAGEQYF
medium-sized,13,TRBV6-2/TRBV6-3,-,TRBJ2-3,TGTGCCAGCAGTTGGACGGGGATAGATACGCAGTATTTT,CASSWTGIDTQYF
many,13,TRBV18,-,TRBJ2-7,TGTGCCAGCTCACCAGGGGTTGCCTACGAGCAGTACTTC,CASSPGVAYEQYF
many,14,TRBV7-2,TRBD2,TRBJ2-7,TGTGCCAGCAGCTTAGGGACTAGCTTGTACGAGCAGTACTTC,CASSLGTSLYEQYF
many,17,TRBV7-2,TRBD1,TRBJ2-7,TGTGCCAGCAGCTCCCGGACAGGGATGATCTTCCGGGACGAGCAGTACTTC,CASSSRTGMIFRDEQYF
many,15,TRBV5-1,TRBD1,TRBJ2-5,TGCGCCAGCAGCTTGGGGGACAGGGGACAAGAGACCCAGTACTTC,CASSLGDRGQETQYF
-,16,TRBV4-1,-,TRBJ2-7,TGCGCCAGCAGCCAAGATCAAGGCAGCTCGTACTACGAGCAGTACTTC,CASSQDQGSSYYEQYF
many,15,TRBV7-2,-,TRBJ2-2,TGTGCCAGCAGCTCCACGGGGGCGGACACCGGGGAGCTGTTTTTT,CASSSTGADTGELFF
many,13,TRBV10-3,-,TRBJ1-1,TGTGCCATCAGTGTGACATTGAACACTGAAGCTTTCTTT,CAISVTLNTEAFF
once,15,TRBV7-8,TRBD1,TRBJ2-7,TGTGCCAGCAGCCCGACATCCGGGACAGATTACGAGCAGTACTTC,CASSPTSGTDYEQYF
-,13,TRBV2,TRBD2,TRBJ2-7,TGTGCTCCAGGACTAGCGGGAGGAGACGAGCAGTACTTC,CAPGLAGGDEQYF
many,17,TRBV7-8,TRBD2,TRBJ2-1,TGTGCCAGCAGCATTAGCGGGGGCCTCCGCCCCTACAATGAGCAGTTCTTC,CASSISGGLRPYNEQFF
few,15,TRBV7-9,TRBD1,TRBJ1-6,TGTGCCAGCAGCCGTCCCGGACAGGCCAATTCACCCCTCCACTTT,CASSRPGQANSPLHF
many,14,TRBV2,-,TRBJ2-7,TGTGCCAGCATGACAGGCCTAAGCTCCTACGAGCAGTACTTC,CASMTGLSSYEQYF
many,12,TRBV7-2,-,TRBJ2-5,TGTGCCAGCAGCCGTGCCGAAGAGACCCAGTACTTC,CASSRAEETQYF
many,13,TRBV7-6,-,TRBJ1-5,TGTGCCAGCAGCGCTGGGACACGCCAGCCCCAGCATTTT,CASSAGTRQPQHF
many,17,TRBV4-1,TRBD1,TRBJ1-2,TGCGCCAGCAGCCAATCGCAGGGGGCCCATGAAAACTATGGCTACACCTTC,CASSQSQGAHENYGYTF
many,13,TRBV11-2,-,TRBJ2-3,TGTGCCAGCAGCTTAGGGTCGGTAGATACGCAGTATTTT,CASSLGSVDTQYF
many,11,TRBV30,-,TRBJ2-7,TGTGCCTGGAGTGACGTGAGAGAGCAGTACTTC,CAWSDVREQYF
many,14,TRBV29-1,TRBD1,TRBJ2-5,TGCAGCGTTGAGCTTGAGGGGGCGCGAGGGACCCAGTACTTC,CSVELEGARGTQYF
many,13,TRBV6-2/TRBV6-3,TRBD2,TRBJ2-3,TGTGCCAGCACGGCGGGGGACACAGATACGCAGTATTTT,CASTAGDTDTQYF
many,14,TRBV7-2,-,TRBJ1-2,TGTGCCAGCAGCTTAACCCGCCTCGACTATGGCTACACCTTC,CASSLTRLDYGYTF
many,16,TRBV12-3/TRBV12-4,TRBD1,TRBJ1-5,TGTGCCAGCAGTTTTTCCCGGCAGGGGGCTAGACAGCCCCAGCATTTT,CASSFSRQGARQPQHF
many,14,TRBV6-6,-,TRBJ2-1,TGTGCCAGCAGTTCCGGGACAAGATACAATGAGCAGTTCTTC,CASSSGTRYNEQFF